This T cell receptor beta chain was obtained from a study of post-analysis software for immune sequencing data. TCR beta cDNA libraries included unique molecular identifiers. TCRdb redid the calling of the PCR reads with MiXCR, one entry per CDR3 protein. The data show hundreds of thousands of distinct CDR3 sequences, 59% seen once. Study-wide results and limits: Strong co-clustering by F measure linked samples that shared a preparation batch.

As concerns this clonotype: The antigen remains unidentified. The junction differs from germline at one of its ends, possibly a read error.

This sequence was found in a girl aged 2 to 9 with multiple sclerosis. Sequencing used blood.

CDR3 sequence (DNA): TGCGCCAGCAGCCGACAGGGGTTAGCTAACTATGGCCACACCTTC. It codes for CASSRQGLANYGHTF. This rearrangement joins TRBV5-1 to TRBJ1-2, with TRBD1 matching 8 bases. CDR1 SGHRS and CDR2 YFSETQ come from the germline V gene. CDR3 length: 15 amino acids. The variable domain in full, with the rest retrieved from reference TRBV5-1 and TRBJ1-2, is KAGVTQTPRYLIKTRGQQVTLSCSPISGHRSVSWYQQTPGQGLQFLFEYFSETQRNKGNFPGRFSGRQFSNSRSEMNVSTLELGDSALYLCASSRQGLANYGHTFGSGTRLTVV.